Shown below are 18 T cell receptor beta chains from a single sample sequenced in a study of a mutant IDH1 vaccine in newly diagnosed glioma. Noted time point: baseline, week 1 (first vaccination visit). Treatment noted: pre-vaccination baseline after standard-of-care therapy. Profiled with immunoSEQ multiplex PCR; TCRdb holds only in-frame clones, not every one. The sample contains roughly 70,000 clones, 80% to 90% of which appear only once. The source material was peripheral blood mononuclear cells (PBMCs), sampled from a glioma patient treated with radiotherapy, temozolomide or both. The receptors were gathered from a woman younger than 35 with glioma. Some clones in this sample may be carry-over from other donors' samples.

This clone was observed a single time. The chain links TRBV14 to TRBJ1-2; D unclear. The CDR3 totals 13 residues. The ends were cut back, 3 bases at V and 7 bases at J, with 12 bases in the middle. Germline lookup yields CDR1 SGHDN and CDR2 FVKESK. CDR3 residues: CASSHLQSGGYTF. The CDR3, as DNA: TGTGCCAGCAGCCACCTCCAGTCGGGTGGCTACACCTTC. Full variable domain (rest looked up from reference TRBV14 and TRBJ1-2): EAGVTQFPSHSVIEKGQTVTLRCDPISGHDNLYWYRRVMGKEIKFLLHFVKESKQDESGMPNNRFLAERTGGTYSTLKVQPAELEDSGVYFCASSHLQSGGYTFGSGTRLTVV.

The chain carries TRBV9 and TRBJ2-5; 11 bases fit TRBD2. V lost 0 bases, J lost 4 bases, and 5 bases stayed unmatched. The length of the CDR3 is 16 residues. Germline V gene data show CDR1 as SGDLS and CDR2 as YYNGEE. The CDR3 nucleotides are TGTGCCAGCAGCGTAGCCGTAGCGGGAGGGGGAGAGACCCAGTACTTC. Translation: CASSVAVAGGGETQYF.

This chain uses TRBV7-6 with TRBJ1-5; 7 nucleotides align to TRBD1. Trimming cost V 1 base and J 3 bases; bases outside gene matches: 3. The CDR3 extends over 15 amino acids. Germline assignment: CDR1 SGHVS and CDR2 FNYEAQ. The CDR3 sequence: CASSLGDSNNQPQHF. The CDR3 region has the DNA TGTGCCAGCAGCTTAGGGGACAGCAACAATCAGCCCCAGCATTTT.

The chain employs TRBV5-1 and TRBJ2-5; D perhaps matches TRBD2 (5 bases). The CDR3 has 15 residues. From germline, CDR1 is SGHRS and CDR2 YFSETQ. Trimming pared 0 bases from V and 5 bases from J, leaving 14 bases between. CDR3 sequence (DNA): TGCGCCAGCAGCTTGGCGACGGGATCGGGCGAGACCCAGTACTTC. This codes for CASSLATGSGETQYF.

V and J are TRBV25-1 and TRBJ2-1; a possible D gene is TRBD1 (5 bases). From germline, CDR1 is MGHDK and CDR2 SYGVNS. The V end was cut by 5 bases, the J end by 6 bases, with 11 bases between. The CDR3 covers 13 residues. In DNA, the CDR3 is TGTGCCAGCAGTTTAGGGGAAGGCAATGAGCAGTTCTTC. It specifies CASSLGEGNEQFF.

In its sample, this clone was seen once. The CDR3 coding sequence is TGCAGCGTTGTGTTGTTAGCGGGAGGGCCCGGCGAGCAGTACTTC. Protein: CSVVLLAGGPGEQYF. The chain combines TRBV29-1 with TRBJ2-7, with 11 positions matching TRBD2. V was pared by 4 bases and J by 6 bases, with 11 bases of the junction left unmatched. Germline loops: CDR1 SQVTM, CDR2 ANQGSEA. This CDR3 is built from 15 residues.

This chain uses TRBV25-1 with TRBJ2-2; D not resolved. Germline CDR1 MGHDK, CDR2 SYGVNS. The CDR3 length is 15 residues. V was clipped by 3 bases and J by 5 bases, with 13 bases between them. In DNA, the CDR3 is TGTGCCAGCAGTGACCTAGGTGGACCGACCGGGGAGCTGTTTTTT. Protein: CASSDLGGPTGELFF.

The chain has TRBV5-6 and TRBJ1-3; 12 bases match TRBD1. CDR1 is SGHDT and CDR2 is YYEEEE in the germline V gene. Germline trimming cut 4 bases from V and 0 bases from J; bases unmatched to any gene: 11. This CDR3 contains 19 residues. CDR3 region: CASSPRTGTGGLSGNTIYF. CDR3 sequence (DNA): TGTGCCAGCAGCCCGCGGACCGGGACAGGGGGCCTCTCTGGAAACACCATATATTTT.

The J gene is TRBJ2-5, the V gene TRBV10-3; TRBD1 or TRBD2 may be the D gene (5 bases each). Germline values: CDR1 ENHRY, CDR2 SYGVKD. Trimming pared 11 bases from V and 4 bases from J, leaving 20 bases between. The CDR3 is 14 residues long. The CDR3 DNA sequence: TGTGCCTCCACTAATGGGGGTGCCTTAGAGACCCAGTACTTC. Amino acids: CASTNGGALETQYF.

The J gene is TRBJ1-1, the V gene TRBV7-9; D gene unclear. Germline values: CDR1 SEHNR, CDR2 FQNEAQ (reference sequence). Trimming took off 2 bases at V and 5 bases at J, with 12 bases between the two ends. This CDR3 is built from 14 residues. For the CDR3, the DNA is TGTGCCAGCAGCTTAATAATACGGTGGACTGAAGCTTTCTTT. Translated: CASSLIIRWTEAFF.

The J gene is TRBJ1-1, the V gene TRBV6-6, with 10 positions matching TRBD1. CDR1 and CDR2 from the germline V gene are MNHNY and SVGAGI (reference sequence). The CDR3 consists of 15 residues. Trimming cost V 2 bases and J 5 bases; bases outside gene matches: 5. This CDR3 is CASSYPGQGGTEAFF. The CDR3 bases are TGTGCCAGCAGTTACCCTGGACAGGGGGGGACTGAAGCTTTCTTT.

The rearrangement links TRBV12-5 to TRBJ2-2; TRBD2 agrees at 9 bases. This CDR3 spans 17 amino acids. Germline assignment: CDR1 LGHNT and CDR2 FRNRAP. The V gene end was trimmed by 5 bases and the J gene end by 6 bases; junction bases not matched to a gene: 13. The CDR3 sequence is CASGPPLLAGAAGELFF. CDR3 nucleotides: TGTGCTAGTGGTCCACCCTTACTAGCGGGTGCGGCCGGGGAGCTGTTTTTT.

This clone was seen only a few times. The rearrangement joins TRBV10-2 to TRBJ2-7, with 8 nucleotides matching TRBD1. The ends lost 7 bases at V and 3 bases at J; junction bases unmatched: 5. The germline V gene encodes CDR1 WSHSY and CDR2 SAAADI. The CDR3 is 13 amino acids. The CDR3: CASTDRVLYEQYF. CDR3 DNA: TGCGCCAGCACGGACAGGGTCCTCTACGAGCAGTACTTC.

The J gene is TRBJ2-5, the V gene TRBV6-1; no definite D call. The V end was cut by 3 bases, the J end by 6 bases, with 11 bases between. CDR1 and CDR2 from the germline V gene are MNHNS and SASEGT. There are 13 residues in the CDR3. Written as DNA, the CDR3 is TGTGCCAGCAGTGATGAGGTTGTGAAGACCCAGTACTTC. It codes for CASSDEVVKTQYF.

This clone was seen a few times. This chain links TRBV30 with TRBJ1-1; no clear D. Germline values: CDR1 GTSNPN, CDR2 SVGIG (reference sequence). CDR3 length equals 11 residues. Trimming removed 0 bases from V and 8 bases from J, with 7 bases in between. The CDR3 DNA is TGTGCCTGGAGTGTGGAAAAGGAAGCTTTCTTT. Translating it yields CAWSVEKEAFF.

This chain uses TRBV6-5 with TRBJ2-7; TRBD1 or TRBD2 may be the D gene (5 bases each). Per the germline V gene, CDR1 is MNHEY and CDR2 is SVGAGI. The V gene lost 0 bases and the J gene lost 0 bases, with 12 bases spanning the gap. The CDR3 is made up of 16 amino acids. CDR3 nucleotide sequence: TGTGCCAGCAGTTACTCGGGGCCAGGGAGCTCCTACGAGCAGTACTTC. It yields the protein CASSYSGPGSSYEQYF.

V gene TRBV2 combines with J gene TRBJ1-6; 7 bases agree with TRBD1. CDR1 SNHLY and CDR2 FYNNEI come from the germline V gene. V gave up 6 bases and J gave up 7 bases; unmatched junction bases: 12. CDR3 size: 16 residues. The CDR3 protein is CASSSDREGKNSPLHF. CDR3 sequence (DNA): TGTGCCAGCAGCTCTGACAGGGAAGGAAAAAATTCACCCCTCCACTTT.

V and J are TRBV28 and TRBJ2-3; 9 bases are a match to TRBD2. Trimming removed 6 bases from V and 2 bases from J; junction bases left unmatched: 9. CDR1 MDHEN and CDR2 SYDVKM come from the germline V gene. CDR3 size: 16 residues. The CDR3 loop reads CASRHFRLAATDTQYF. The CDR3, as DNA: TGTGCCAGCAGGCACTTCCGACTAGCGGCCACAGATACGCAGTATTTT.